This T cell receptor beta chain was recorded in a study of a mutant IDH1 vaccine in newly diagnosed glioma. General study results and limits: Any relationship between pseudoprogression and changes in top peripheral T cell clonotypes seemed absent.

The time point is: baseline, week 1 (first vaccination visit). Treatment denoted: pre-vaccination baseline after standard-of-care therapy. V was pared by 5 bases and J by 10 bases, with 24 bases between. Germline V lookup: CDR1 SGHVS, CDR2 FQNEAQ. This CDR3 region has 17 residues. Only in-frame clones appear in the TCRdb table, and some are missing; sequencing was by immunoSEQ multiplex PCR. The sample has around 82,000 clones; roughly four fifths are singletons. Comment on this clone: The antigen is unknown.

The chain combines TRBV7-8 with TRBJ1-6, with D perhaps matching TRBD1 (5 bases). The source of this sequence is a middle-aged man with glioma. Some clones in this sample may be carry-over from other donors' samples. This specimen consisted of PBMCs, obtained from a glioma patient treated with radiotherapy, temozolomide or both. The CDR3 DNA reads TGTGCCAGCAGCGCCTTCGGGAGGCAGGGCGAAAAGTCACCCCTCCACTTT. Translating it yields CASSAFGRQGEKSPLHF.